This T cell receptor (beta chain) was obtained from a study of shared clonotypes between healthy human individuals. This CDR3 region has 12 residues. Germline values: CDR1 MNHNY, CDR2 SVGAGI (reference sequence). Trimming removed 5 bases from V and 11 bases from J, with 13 bases in between. This clone appeared a single time. In the naive CD8 group, cells lacked CD45RO and were positively selected for CCR7, so terminally differentiated effector memory CD45RA+ cells were left out. The repertoire was sequenced with immunoSEQ multiplex PCR; TCRdb's copy has only in-frame clones and lacks some. The sample consists of about 870,000 clones, about 91% of them appearing once.

The receptor was derived from a man aged 30-40 years in good health. The chain couples TRBV6-6 to TRBJ2-1; the D gene could be TRBD1 or TRBD2 (5 bases each). The sample taken for sequencing was naive CD8+ T cells sorted from blood. The DNA of the CDR3 is TGTGCCAGCAGTCCCCCGGGGCGGAAGCAGTTCTTC. This codes for CASSPPGRKQFF.